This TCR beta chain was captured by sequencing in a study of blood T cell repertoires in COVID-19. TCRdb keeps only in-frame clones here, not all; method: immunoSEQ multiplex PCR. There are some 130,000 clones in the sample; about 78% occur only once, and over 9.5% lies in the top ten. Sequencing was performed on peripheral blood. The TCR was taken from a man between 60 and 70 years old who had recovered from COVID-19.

The chain's CDR3 is CASSEGTGGFSPLHF. The CDR3 DNA sequence: TGTGCCAGCAGTGAAGGGACAGGGGGTTTTTCACCCCTCCACTTT. This sequence joins TRBV6-1 and TRBJ1-6, with 10 bases matching TRBD1. Germline V lookup: CDR1 MNHNS, CDR2 SASEGT. The CDR3 runs to 15 residues. The ends lost 1 base at V and 9 bases at J; junction bases unmatched: 3.